This T cell receptor (beta chain) was identified in a study of blood T cell repertoires in COVID-19. Cohorts were based on clinical histories the participants reported. Measured with immunoSEQ multiplex PCR; TCRdb has only the in-frame clones, and not every one. The sample holds about 180,000 clones, about 85% seen once. The TCR was taken from a man aged 40-55 years who had recovered from COVID-19. Sequencing was carried out using PBMCs or T cells enriched from blood (not recorded which).

CDR3 in amino acids: CASSEAGQNTEAFF. CDR3 sequence (DNA): TGTGCCAGCAGTGAAGCGGGACAGAACACTGAAGCTTTCTTT. V and J are TRBV6-1 and TRBJ1-1; tentatively, D is TRBD1 (6 bases). V was shortened by 0 bases and J by 1 base, with 6 bases between the two germline ends. From germline, CDR1 is MNHNS and CDR2 SASEGT. The CDR3 extends over 14 amino acids.